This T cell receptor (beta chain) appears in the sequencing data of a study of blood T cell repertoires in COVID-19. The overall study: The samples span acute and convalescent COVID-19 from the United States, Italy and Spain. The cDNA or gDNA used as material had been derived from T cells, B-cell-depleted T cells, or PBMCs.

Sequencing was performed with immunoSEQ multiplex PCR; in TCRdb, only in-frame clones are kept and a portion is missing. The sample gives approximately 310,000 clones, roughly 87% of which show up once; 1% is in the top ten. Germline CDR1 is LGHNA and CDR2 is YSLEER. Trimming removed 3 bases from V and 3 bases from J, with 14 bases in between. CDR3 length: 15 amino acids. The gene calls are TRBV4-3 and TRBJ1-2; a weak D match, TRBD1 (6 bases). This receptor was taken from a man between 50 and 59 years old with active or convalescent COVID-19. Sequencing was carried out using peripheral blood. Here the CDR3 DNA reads TGCGCCAGCAGCCACCCCACGAGGACAGACTATGGCTACACCTTC. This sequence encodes CASSHPTRTDYGYTF.